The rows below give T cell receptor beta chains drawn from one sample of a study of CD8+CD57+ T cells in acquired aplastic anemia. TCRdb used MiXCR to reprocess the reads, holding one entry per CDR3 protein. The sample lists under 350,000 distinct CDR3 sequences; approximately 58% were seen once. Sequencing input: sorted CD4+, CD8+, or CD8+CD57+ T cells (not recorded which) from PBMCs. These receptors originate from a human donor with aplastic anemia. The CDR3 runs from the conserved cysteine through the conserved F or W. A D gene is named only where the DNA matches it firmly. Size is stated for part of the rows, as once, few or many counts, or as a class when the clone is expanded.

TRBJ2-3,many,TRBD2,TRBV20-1,CSARGLAADTQYF,TGCAGTGCCCGGGGACTAGCGGCAGATACGCAGTATTTT
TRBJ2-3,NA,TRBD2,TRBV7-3,CASSHGLAPNTDTQYF,TGTGCCAGCAGCCACGGACTAGCCCCTAACACAGATACGCAGTATTTT
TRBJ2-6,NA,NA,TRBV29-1,CSVGRISGANVLTF,TGCAGCGTTGGACGGATCTCTGGGGCCAACGTCCTGACTTTC
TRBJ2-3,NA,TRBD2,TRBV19,CASAGGYTDTQYF,TGTGCCAGTGCGGGGGGCTACACAGATACGCAGTATTTT
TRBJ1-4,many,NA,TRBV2,CASSLTEGRQKLFF,TGTGCCAGCAGTCTAACTGAGGGGAGGCAAAAACTGTTTTTT
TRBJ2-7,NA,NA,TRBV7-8,CASSFLGGSYEQYF,TGTGCCAGCAGCTTCCTAGGCGGTTCCTACGAGCAGTACTTC
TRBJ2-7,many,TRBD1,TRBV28,CASSSSGTGGNEQYF,TGTGCCAGCAGTTCATCCGGGACAGGAGGGAACGAGCAGTACTTC
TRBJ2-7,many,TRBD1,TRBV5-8,CASSSPGGSSYEQYF,TGTGCCAGCAGCTCCCCAGGGGGCAGCTCCTACGAGCAGTACTTC
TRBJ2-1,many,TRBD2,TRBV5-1,CASSSPGLAGSASYNEQFF,TGCGCCAGCAGTTCGCCGGGACTAGCGGGTTCCGCGAGTTACAATGAGCAGTTCTTC
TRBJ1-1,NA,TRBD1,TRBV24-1,CATSGLPGQLDEAFF,TGTGCCACCAGTGGTCTCCCGGGACAGCTGGATGAAGCTTTCTTT
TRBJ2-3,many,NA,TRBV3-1,CASSPGDTQYF,TGTGCCAGCAGCCCCGGAGATACGCAGTATTTT
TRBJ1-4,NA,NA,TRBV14,CASSQDRGQLSEKLFF,TGTGCCAGCAGCCAAGATAGGGGCCAGCTCAGTGAAAAACTGTTTTTT
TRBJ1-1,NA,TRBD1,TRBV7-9,CASSSGEDRGPFF,TGTGCCAGCAGCTCCGGAGAGGACAGGGGGCCCTTCTTT
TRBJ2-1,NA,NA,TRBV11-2,CASSQARSSYNEQFF,TGTGCCAGCAGCCAAGCTCGAAGCTCCTACAATGAGCAGTTCTTC
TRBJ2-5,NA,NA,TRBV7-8,CASTLRSSGAGGRETQYF,TGTGCCAGCACCCTGAGGAGCTCTGGGGCAGGGGGGCGAGAGACCCAGTACTTC
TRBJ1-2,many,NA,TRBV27,CASSTNANYGYTF,TGTGCCAGCAGTACAAATGCTAACTATGGCTACACCTTC
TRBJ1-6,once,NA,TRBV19,CASSIGARGDSPLHF,TGTGCCAGTAGTATTGGGGCGCGTGGCGATTCACCCCTCCACTTT
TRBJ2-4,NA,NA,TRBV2,CASKWPENIQYF,TGTGCCAGCAAGTGGCCCGAAAACATTCAGTACTTC
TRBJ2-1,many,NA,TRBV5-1,CASSPLEGPPRNEQFF,TGCGCCAGCAGCCCCCTTGAGGGCCCGCCTAGGAATGAGCAGTTCTTC
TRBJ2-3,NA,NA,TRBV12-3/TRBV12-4,CASSSWAARDDTQYF,TGTGCCAGCAGTTCCTGGGCAGCCCGAGACGATACGCAGTATTTT
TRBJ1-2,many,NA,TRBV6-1,CASSTLQGGYTF,TGTGCCAGCAGTACCCTTCAAGGGGGCTACACCTTC
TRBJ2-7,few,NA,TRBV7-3,CASSPIPGATYEQYF,TGTGCCAGCAGTCCAATACCGGGGGCTACCTACGAGCAGTACTTC
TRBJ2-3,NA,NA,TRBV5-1,CASSYRGESTDTQYF,TGCGCCAGCAGCTACAGAGGGGAATCCACAGATACGCAGTATTTT
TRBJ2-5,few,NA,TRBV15,CATSRVAGYQETQYF,TGTGCCACCAGCAGAGTCGCCGGTTACCAAGAGACCCAGTACTTC
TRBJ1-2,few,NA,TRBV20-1,CSAPQGNYGYTF,TGCAGTGCTCCACAGGGAAACTATGGCTACACCTTC
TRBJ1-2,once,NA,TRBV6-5,CASSYSRQHPHNYGYTF,TGTGCCAGCAGTTACTCGCGACAGCACCCGCACAACTATGGCTACACCTTC
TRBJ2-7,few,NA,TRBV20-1,CSVGQGGDEQYF,TGCAGTGTTGGGCAGGGCGGCGACGAGCAGTACTTC
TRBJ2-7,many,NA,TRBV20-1,CSARDRVRYEQYF,TGCAGTGCTAGAGACAGGGTCCGGTACGAGCAGTACTTC
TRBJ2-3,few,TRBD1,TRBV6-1,CASSEAPSPGGISDTQYF,TGTGCCAGCAGTGAAGCCCCCTCCCCAGGGGGCATCTCAGATACGCAGTATTTT
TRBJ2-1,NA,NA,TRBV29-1,CSATIYNEQFF,TGCAGTGCTACCATCTACAATGAGCAGTTCTTC
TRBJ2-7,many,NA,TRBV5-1,CASSSTEWTEQYF,TGCGCCAGCAGCTCGACAGAATGGACCGAGCAGTACTTC
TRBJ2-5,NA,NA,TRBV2,CASSEAGAETQYF,TGTGCCAGCAGTGAGGCAGGGGCTGAGACCCAGTACTTC
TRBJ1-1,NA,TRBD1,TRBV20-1,CSARLDRGSTEAFF,TGCAGTGCTAGACTCGACAGGGGCAGCACTGAAGCTTTCTTT
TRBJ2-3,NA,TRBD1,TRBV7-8,CASRTGVTDTQYF,TGTGCCTCCCGGACAGGGGTCACAGATACGCAGTATTTT
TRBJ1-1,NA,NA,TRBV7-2,CASRLDGVVTEAFF,TGTGCCAGCAGGTTGGATGGTGTGGTGACTGAAGCTTTCTTT
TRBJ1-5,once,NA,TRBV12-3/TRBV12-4,CASSFGGLDNQPQHF,TGTGCCAGCAGTTTTGGGGGACTGGACAATCAGCCCCAGCATTTT
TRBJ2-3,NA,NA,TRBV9,CASSVETLSDTQYF,TGTGCCAGCAGCGTAGAGACTCTTTCGGATACGCAGTATTTT
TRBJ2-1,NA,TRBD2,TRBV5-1,CASRTLAGVNEQFF,TGCGCCAGCCGGACTCTAGCGGGAGTCAATGAGCAGTTCTTC
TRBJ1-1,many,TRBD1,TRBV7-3,CASSLWTGGAVKEAFF,TGTGCCAGCAGCCTTTGGACAGGGGGCGCGGTAAAGGAAGCTTTCTTT
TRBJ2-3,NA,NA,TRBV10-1,CASSPKVERNTQYF,TGCGCCAGCAGCCCCAAGGTTGAACGGAATACGCAGTATTTT
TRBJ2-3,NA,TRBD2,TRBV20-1,CSARGVAGATDTQYF,TGCAGTGCTAGAGGGGTAGCGGGAGCCACAGATACGCAGTATTTT
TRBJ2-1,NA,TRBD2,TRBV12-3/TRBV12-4,CASSLALAGIPYNEQFF,TGTGCCAGCAGTTTAGCCCTAGCGGGGATACCCTACAATGAGCAGTTCTTC